The TCR beta chain under discussion was sequenced for a study of blood T cell repertoires in COVID-19. Study at large: Some COVID-19 samples were acute and others convalescent; all came from the United States, Italy and Spain. PBMCs, B-cell-depleted T cells, or T cells were the source of the cDNA or gDNA that made up the material.

Grouping used clinical history reported by participants in a survey and questionnaire. This clone appeared a few times. This CDR3 spans 18 amino acids. Germline CDR1 is GTSNPN and CDR2 is SVGIG (reference sequence). V dropped 0 bases and J dropped 0 bases, with 18 bases sitting between them. Per the original methods: For nucleated cells, counts were estimated from reference gene primer amplification. Clones were read by immunoSEQ multiplex PCR, and TCRdb kept only the in-frame ones, dropping some. The V and J calls and clone size were taken over from that table, and D and trimming were inferred from the DNA. The data contain about 200,000 clones, around 84% of them singletons.

The receptor was isolated from a woman in her thirties or forties with acute COVID-19. J is TRBJ1-5 and V is TRBV30; D gene uncertain. Material: PBMCs or T cells enriched from blood (not recorded which). The CDR3 region has the DNA TGTGCCTGGAGTGTACGGTTCGGGTCCATCGGTAGCAATCAGCCCCAGCATTTT. Residues: CAWSVRFGSIGSNQPQHF.